The 21 T cell receptor beta chains below come from one sample, sequenced in a study of CD8+ T cells in alopecia areata. cDNA serving as the sequencing template came from extracted, reverse transcribed RNA. TCRdb keeps only in-frame clones here, not all; method: immunoSEQ multiplex PCR. The sample includes 110,000 or so clones, approximately 59% of them seen just once. Noted treatment: oral pan-JAK inhibitor, 5-10 mg twice daily. The sequences come from CD8+ T cells sorted from blood, collected at week 4, from a patient treated with tofacitinib. Every receptor here comes from a human donor with alopecia areata.

This clone was recorded a few times. The chain recombines TRBV6-5 with TRBJ1-2; D gene uncertain. Between the trimmed V and J ends, which lost 8 bases and 4 bases, there was a span of 14 bases. The CDR3 consists of 13 residues. Germline V gene sequence: CDR1 MNHEY, CDR2 SVGAGI. CDR3 protein: CASSPRVPYGYTF. CDR3 bases: TGTGCCAGCTCCCCAAGAGTCCCCTATGGCTACACCTTC.

The chain recombines TRBV14 with TRBJ2-2; either TRBD1 or TRBD2 may fit D (5 bases each). The germline V gene has CDR1 SGHDN and CDR2 FVKESK. Between the trimmed V and J ends, which lost 4 bases and 5 bases, there was a span of 14 bases. This CDR3 has 15 amino acids. The CDR3 loop is CASSPSGPATGELFF. As DNA, the CDR3 is TGTGCCAGCAGCCCCTCGGGACCGGCGACCGGGGAGCTGTTTTTT.

This clone was counted a few times. The CDR3 bases are TGTGCCTGGACAGGAATGAACACTGAAGCTTTCTTT. It yields the protein CAWTGMNTEAFF. J is TRBJ1-1 and V is TRBV30; no clear D gene. This CDR3 is 12 amino acids long. Per germline, CDR1 GTSNPN and CDR2 SVGIG (reference sequence). V was cut by 4 bases and J by 0 bases, with 6 bases left in between.

The genes are TRBV29-1 and TRBJ2-7, with D tentatively TRBD1 (6 bases). Trimming removed 3 bases from V and 7 bases from J, with 16 bases in between. This CDR3 is 13 amino acids long. Germline loops: CDR1 SQVTM, CDR2 ANQGSEA. The CDR3 bases are TGCAGCGTTGAGGACCTCGGACAGATGGAGCAGTACTTC. This codes for CSVEDLGQMEQYF.

This clone was recorded once. The chain recombines TRBV7-9 with TRBJ1-2; tentatively, D is TRBD1 (5 bases). Trimming shortened V by 1 base and J by 7 bases, and 10 bases separated the two germline ends. This CDR3 region has 13 residues. Germline CDR1 is SEHNR and CDR2 is FQNEAQ (reference sequence). The CDR3 DNA follows: TGTGCCAGCAGCTTAGAGATGGGACCTGGCTACACCTTC. Translated, it gives CASSLEMGPGYTF. The whole variable domain, remainder taken from reference TRBV7-9 and TRBJ1-2, is DTGVSQNPRHKITKRGQNVTFRCDPISEHNRLYWYRQTLGQGPEFLTYFQNEAQLEKSRLLSDRFSAERPKGSFSTLEIQRTEQGDSAMYLCASSLEMGPGYTFGSGTRLTVV.

This clone was observed a handful of times. The V call is TRBV29-1, the J call TRBJ1-2; D possibly corresponds to TRBD1 (5 bases). This CDR3 contains 10 residues. The V and J ends lost 4 bases and 5 bases respectively, with 5 bases between them. Germline V gene lookup returns CDR1 SQVTM and CDR2 ANQGSEA. CDR3 nucleotide sequence: TGCAGCGTTGCAGGGTATGGCTACACCTTC. Protein sequence: CSVAGYGYTF. The entire variable domain, with the rest obtained from reference TRBV29-1 and TRBJ1-2, is as follows: SAVISQKPSRDICQRGTSLTIQCQVDSQVTMMFWYRQQPGQSLTLIATANQGSEATYESGFVIDKFPISRPNLTFSTLTVSNMSPEDSSIYLCSVAGYGYTFGSGTRLTVV.

The V call is TRBV6-5, the J call TRBJ2-7, with 7 bases that match TRBD1. CDR1 and CDR2 (germline): MNHEY, SVGAGI. Trimming at V came to 0 bases and at J to 2 bases, leaving 4 bases not matched to a gene. The CDR3 has 15 residues. The CDR3 reads CASSYSLGQTYEQYF. The CDR3 nucleotides read TGTGCCAGCAGTTACTCGCTGGGACAGACCTACGAGCAGTACTTC.

CDR3 protein: CAWSEGGTEAFF. CDR3 DNA: TGTGCCTGGAGTGAGGGGGGCACTGAAGCTTTCTTT. This chain connects TRBV30 to TRBJ1-1; D might be TRBD1 (6 bases). The germline V gene has CDR1 GTSNPN and CDR2 SVGIG (reference sequence). The CDR3 contains 12 residues. V gave up 1 base and J gave up 4 bases, with 7 bases separating them.

The chain recombines TRBV29-1 with TRBJ1-2; D ambiguous. This CDR3 has 11 residues. Trimming removed 4 bases from V and 7 bases from J, with 10 bases in between. From germline, CDR1 is SQVTM and CDR2 ANQGSEA. CDR3 coding DNA: TGCAGCGTTGCAGGATACCCTGGCTACACCTTC. Translation: CSVAGYPGYTF.

The chain has TRBV5-6 and TRBJ2-3; the D gene could be TRBD1 or TRBD2 (5 bases each). The germline V gene encodes CDR1 SGHDT and CDR2 YYEEEE. This CDR3 has 16 residues. The ends were cut back, 4 bases at V and 2 bases at J, with 17 bases in the middle. The CDR3 loop reads CASSLEPGPTTDTQYF. The CDR3 coding sequence is TGTGCCAGCAGCCTCGAACCGGGACCAACCACAGATACGCAGTATTTT.

V gene TRBV30 combines with J gene TRBJ1-2, with D hard to call. The CDR3 has 12 residues. The germline V gene has CDR1 GTSNPN and CDR2 SVGIG (reference sequence). The ends were cut back, 2 bases at V and 8 bases at J, with 12 bases in the middle. The CDR3 coding sequence is TGTGCCTGGAGTCGAGAGGGTGGGGGCTACACCTTC. It yields the protein CAWSREGGGYTF.

The CDR3 region has the DNA TGTGCCAGCAGCTCGGAAACGGTCGGCGAGCAGTACTTC. Its protein is CASSSETVGEQYF. The V and J genes are TRBV7-9 and TRBJ2-7; D ambiguous. This CDR3 is 13 amino acids long. V shed 4 bases and J shed 6 bases, with 13 bases lying between them. Germline CDR1 SEHNR, CDR2 FQNEAQ (reference sequence).

CDR3 sequence reads: CASSSRQLEAFF. The CDR3 bases are TGTGCCAGCAGTTCAAGACAGCTTGAAGCTTTCTTT. V and J are TRBV27 and TRBJ1-1, with D possibly matching TRBD1 (5 bases). CDR1 MNHEY and CDR2 SMNVEV come from the germline V gene (reference sequence). V lost 4 bases and J 7 bases, leaving 10 bases between the germline ends. The CDR3 runs 12 residues.

This rearrangement joins TRBV25-1 to TRBJ2-7; 7 nucleotides agree with TRBD2. J gave up 3 bases and V 1 base, and 6 bases lay outside the gene matches. The CDR3 extends over 15 amino acids. Germline V lookup: CDR1 MGHDK, CDR2 SYGVNS. In DNA, the CDR3 is TGTGCCAGCAGTGAATGTCCGGGGGACTACTACGAGCAGTACTTC. Its protein is CASSECPGDYYEQYF.

This clone was seen only once. V gene TRBV27 combines with J gene TRBJ1-2, with D uncertain. Deletions cut 2 bases from V and 0 bases from J, with 13 bases between. The CDR3 spans 16 residues. CDR1 and CDR2 (germline): MNHEY, SMNVEV (reference sequence). DNA for the CDR3: TGTGCCAGCAGTTTAACCGGAGAACTTGCTAACTATGGCTACACCTTC. Residues: CASSLTGELANYGYTF.

The CDR3 loop reads CASSEATGSGANVLTF. CDR3 sequence (DNA): TGTGCCAGCAGTGAAGCTACGGGCTCTGGGGCCAACGTCCTGACTTTC. The chain couples TRBV6-1 to TRBJ2-6, with D unresolved. V was trimmed by 0 bases and J by 0 bases, leaving 6 bases between them. This CDR3 has 16 residues. Germline V gene lookup returns CDR1 MNHNS and CDR2 SASEGT.

The chain employs TRBV4-1 and TRBJ2-7, with D possibly TRBD2 on 6 matching bases. The CDR3 spans 12 residues. Germline V lookup: CDR1 MGHRA, CDR2 YSYEKL. The DNA for the CDR3 is TGCGCGTCCCGGGGGACCAGGCCCGAGCAGTACTTC. Encoded protein: CASRGTRPEQYF.

V gene TRBV19 combines with J gene TRBJ2-1; possibly TRBD2 for D (6 bases). The CDR3 is made up of 15 amino acids. Germline CDR1 and CDR2: LNHDA and SQIVND (reference sequence). The V end lost 3 bases, the J end lost 0 bases, and 9 bases lay between the germline ends. CDR3 loop: CASSIGRSSYNEQFF. In DNA form, the CDR3 reads TGTGCCAGTAGTATTGGGAGGAGCTCCTACAATGAGCAGTTCTTC.

The chain links TRBV29-1 to TRBJ1-2, with a tentative D call TRBD1 (6 bases). V was pared by 2 bases and J by 6 bases, with 19 bases between. The CDR3 runs to 15 residues. Germline V lookup: CDR1 SQVTM, CDR2 ANQGSEA. CDR3 in amino acids: CSVETVSSYRDGYTF. The DNA of the CDR3 is TGCAGCGTTGAAACGGTCTCATCCTACAGGGATGGCTACACCTTC.

As to this clone: This specimen includes other DNA sequences encoding the same CDR3. The CDR3 sequence: CSVESYGYTF. DNA of the CDR3: TGCAGCGTTGAGAGCTATGGCTACACCTTC. V is TRBV29-1 and J is TRBJ1-2, with D hard to call. CDR3 size: 10 residues. CDR1 and CDR2 from the germline V gene are SQVTM and ANQGSEA. V was pared by 3 bases and J by 4 bases, with 3 bases between.

J is TRBJ1-1 and V is TRBV30; D not certain. Germline V lookup: CDR1 GTSNPN, CDR2 SVGIG (reference sequence). Trimming took 7 bases from V and 1 from J, leaving 13 bases between them. The CDR3 is made up of 13 amino acids. CDR3 region: CAFAVIGNTEAFF. As DNA, the CDR3 is TGTGCCTTTGCGGTCATAGGGAACACTGAAGCTTTCTTT.